This T cell receptor beta chain came from a study of CD8+ T cells in alopecia areata (dated by TCRdb to between 2018 and 2020). In terms of the full investigation: Treated patients were enrolled in an open-label pilot trial of oral tofacitinib, 5 to 10 mg twice daily, for moderate-to-severe alopecia areata. Patients stayed on tofacitinib for 6 to 18 months and then had 6 months of follow-up off drug so that delayed response and recurrence could be assessed. For the treated patients, the SALT score, which quantifies what percentage of scalp surface area is affected, served as the measure of disease severity. High-throughput TCRbeta sequencing was used to examine T cell clonal expansion in alopecia areata in both the C3H/HeJ mouse model and human patients. Scalp tissue and sorted CD4+ and CD8+ peripheral blood T cells from patchy and totalis/universalis alopecia areata patients and from healthy controls were covered by human TCRbeta sequencing. Biopsies were taken from tofacitinib-treated patients at baseline and at 4 and 24 weeks of treatment, and a later scalp biopsy was taken in several of the tofacitinib-treated patients. Scalp clonality was compared among normal scalp (n=4), patchy alopecia areata scalp (n=8), and alopecia totalis/universalis scalp (n=8). RNA came from the PAXgene miRNA kit for fixed scalp, the miRNeasy kit for PBMCs, and the RNeasy kit for mouse skin. Amplification of TCRbeta CDR3 regions was done by immunoSEQ multiplex PCR using 35 Vbeta forward primers and 13 Jbeta reverse primers. The paper as a whole reports these results and caveats: Unlike mouse skin, where gammadelta T cells dominate, normal human skin contains resident alphabeta T cells that get sequenced too, which complicates analysis of the scalp TCR repertoire. Shared TCR sequences between patients were less evident than in mice, which may be partly attributable to HLA diversity in the patient population. Compared with normal scalp, lesional scalp, particularly in alopecia totalis/universalis, had higher clonality and more expanded CD8+ clones, which suggests antigenic drive. During tofacitinib treatment, many expanded lesional clones remained in scalp and blood, and this persistence may partly explain relapse after treatment is stopped. Because the treated cohort was small and included a single nonresponder, larger studies are needed to assess links between baseline CD8+ expansion and response. Tofacitinib significantly decreased scalp clonality and the number of expanded CD8+ clones among the top 100 scalp clones.

The library was generated by the immunoSEQ multiplex PCR assay. For TCR sequencing, RNA was extracted from every sample and reverse transcribed into cDNA to serve as template. First-strand cDNA was synthesized with SuperScript III using a 2:1 mix of oligo-dT and random hexamers. A synthetic immune receptor repertoire was used to assess amplification bias, and residual bias was removed computationally. On the study's bioinformatics: After raw reads were preprocessed to remove errors, the CDR3 was defined following IMGT conventions as running from the conserved cysteine to phenylalanine. Clonality was calculated as 1 minus Shannon entropy normalized by log2 of the number of productive unique TCRs. CD4 or CD8 identity of scalp clones was inferred by cross-referencing scalp TCRbeta sequences with sorted blood CD4 and CD8 repertoires. Held by TCRdb, this immuneACCESS table contains in-frame sequences only and omits some clones. Under half of the omission traces to an unresolved V gene where checked; the cause of the rest is unknown. For V, J and clone size, that table is used; D and trimming come from the DNA. The sample table lists about 280,000 clones, roughly 64% of them with a count of one. The ten biggest clones cover less than 2% of the sample.

The CDR3 goes from the cysteine to the phenylalanine over 14 residues. This entry keeps only the CDR3 DNA: 42 bases, framed from base 1. V lost 4 bases and J lost 7 bases, and the count of bases not matched to a germline gene is 5. The CDR1 and CDR2 encoded by the germline V gene are SGHTA and FQGNSA. The time point tag for this specimen amounts to: about 25 weeks on oral tofacitinib. Explained via the paper, the treatment or condition label denotes: oral pan-JAK inhibitor, 5-10 mg twice daily. Lesional scalp punch biopsies and peripheral blood were obtained from alopecia areata patients. PBMCs were isolated by density centrifugation and stained for CD3, CD4 and CD8, and CD4+ and CD8+ T cells were sorted on a FACSAria. Points on this clone: Its antigen remains unidentified. It has no much larger one-base neighbor in the sample; base qualities were not kept.

The sequence came from a human donor with alopecia areata. Sequences were derived from CD4+ T cells sorted from blood, sampled at week 24, from a patient treated with tofacitinib. The chain uses TRBV7-2 and TRBJ2-4; TRBD1 fits 9 bases in the junction. The sequenced DNA: TGTGCCAGCAGCTCCTCGACAGGGGGGAACATTCAGTACTTC. Its protein reads: CASSSSTGGNIQYF.